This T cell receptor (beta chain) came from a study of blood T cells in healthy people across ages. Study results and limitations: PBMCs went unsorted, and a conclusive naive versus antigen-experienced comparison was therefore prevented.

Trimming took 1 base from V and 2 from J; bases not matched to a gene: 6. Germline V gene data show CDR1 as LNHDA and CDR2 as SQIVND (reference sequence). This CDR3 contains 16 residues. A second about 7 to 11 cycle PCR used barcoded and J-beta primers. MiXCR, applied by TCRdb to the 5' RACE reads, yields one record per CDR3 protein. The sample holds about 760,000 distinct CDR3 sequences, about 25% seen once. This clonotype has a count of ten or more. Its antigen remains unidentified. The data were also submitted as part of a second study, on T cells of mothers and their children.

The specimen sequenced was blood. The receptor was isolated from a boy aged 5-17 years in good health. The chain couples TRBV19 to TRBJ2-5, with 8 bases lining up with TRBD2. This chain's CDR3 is CASSIVGSGAQETQYF. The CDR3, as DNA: TGTGCCAGTAGTATAGTGGGTAGCGGGGCTCAAGAGACCCAGTACTTC.